One sample yielded the 22 T cell receptor beta chains listed below, sequenced in a study of blood T cell repertoires in COVID-19. TCRdb's copy holds only in-frame clones and misses some; the assay was immunoSEQ multiplex PCR. The data hold around 67,000 clones, with around 82% observed a single time. The sequenced material came from peripheral blood. The receptors originated from a man aged 80 or over with active COVID-19.

The chain recombines TRBV6-5 with TRBJ1-4; 8 nucleotides agree with TRBD1. Unmatched junction bases numbered 7, after V lost 5 bases and J lost 8 bases. Looked up from germline, CDR1 is MNHEY and CDR2 is SVGAGI. There are 14 residues in the CDR3. CDR3 nucleotides: TGTGCCAGCAGTCAGGACAGGGCGGCCGAAAAACTGTTTTTT. This translates into CASSQDRAAEKLFF.

The genes are TRBV5-4 and TRBJ2-1; D is unresolved. V was trimmed by 4 bases and J by 5 bases, leaving 16 bases between them. The CDR3 contains 15 residues. The germline V gene has CDR1 SGHNT and CDR2 YYREEE (reference sequence). The CDR3 is CASSLMNLVDNEQFF. CDR3 coding DNA: TGTGCCAGCAGCCTAATGAATCTGGTCGACAATGAGCAGTTCTTC.

The chain combines TRBV29-1 with TRBJ2-1; 11 bases align to TRBD2. From germline, CDR1 is SQVTM and CDR2 ANQGSEA. The length of the CDR3 is 14 residues. J gave up 7 bases and V 4 bases, and 6 bases lay outside the gene matches. Here the CDR3 reads CSVGRLAGLNEQFF. CDR3 nucleotide sequence: TGCAGCGTTGGCAGACTAGCGGGACTGAATGAGCAGTTCTTC.

This chain links TRBV24-1 with TRBJ2-2; weak D call: TRBD1 (5 bases). CDR3 size: 18 residues. With 6 bases removed from V and 5 bases from J, the gap between germline ends came to 24 bases. Germline lookup yields CDR1 KGHDR and CDR2 SFDVKD. Here the CDR3 DNA reads TGTGCCACCAGTCCCCCCGTCCAGGTTGGACATATAACCGGGGAGCTGTTTTTT. Translating gives CATSPPVQVGHITGELFF.

The J gene is TRBJ1-1, the V gene TRBV7-8, with D perhaps matching TRBD1 (6 bases). The CDR3 is 15 residues long. The V end was cut by 2 bases, the J end by 1 base, with 11 bases between. Germline V gene sequence: CDR1 SGHVS, CDR2 FQNEAQ. CDR3 amino acids: CASSLQGQRNTEAFF. The CDR3 DNA sequence: TGTGCCAGCAGCTTACAAGGACAGAGGAACACTGAAGCTTTCTTT.

On this clone: The germline gene is not matched at one end of the junction; a read error may be the cause. The chain employs TRBV7-7 and TRBJ2-1, with 11 nucleotides matching TRBD1. The CDR3 runs 14 residues. Germline loops: CDR1 SSHAT, CDR2 FNYEAQ (reference sequence). Here the CDR3 reads CASSAGQGGNEQFF. CDR3 DNA sequence: TGTGCTAGCAGCGCGGGACAGGGGGGAAATGAGCAGTTCTTC.

V gene TRBV30 combines with J gene TRBJ1-2; 11 positions agree with TRBD1. J gave up 4 bases and V 4 bases, and 8 bases lay outside the gene matches. The CDR3 sequence is 15 residues long. CDR1 and CDR2 (germline): GTSNPN, SVGIG (reference sequence). The DNA for the CDR3 is TGTGCCTGGACAAAAGGCGGGACAGGGGGCTATGGCTACACCTTC. Encoded protein: CAWTKGGTGGYGYTF.

The V call is TRBV28, the J call TRBJ1-5; D is possibly TRBD1 (5 bases). The V gene lost 6 bases and the J gene lost 3 bases, with 12 bases spanning the gap. CDR3 length equals 14 residues. CDR1 and CDR2 (germline): MDHEN, SYDVKM. The CDR3 bases are TGTGCCAGCAGCCCGGGGGGGAACAATCAGCCCCAGCATTTT. Translation gives CASSPGGNNQPQHF.

The chain joins TRBV9 to TRBJ2-1; possible D gene TRBD2, 6 bases. The V end was cut by 7 bases, the J end by 0 bases, with 14 bases between. This CDR3 has 15 amino acids. Germline loops: CDR1 SGDLS, CDR2 YYNGEE. CDR3 sequence (DNA): TGTGCCAGCTCAAGCGGGCCGAGCTCCTACAATGAGCAGTTCTTC. Translating it yields CASSSGPSSYNEQFF. Drawing the rest from reference TRBV9 and TRBJ2-1, the complete variable domain is DSGVTQTPKHLITATGQRVTLRCSPRSGDLSVYWYQQSLDQGLQFLIQYYNGEERAKGNILERFSAQQFPDLHSELNLSSLELGDSALYFCASSSGPSSYNEQFFGPGTRLTVL.

This clone has only one observation. CDR3 protein: CASSYSLPGYTF. Here the CDR3 DNA reads TGTGCCAGCAGTTACTCACTCCCCGGCTACACCTTC. V and J are TRBV2 and TRBJ1-2; D is ambiguous. The CDR3 is 12 residues long. The germline V gene encodes CDR1 SNHLY and CDR2 FYNNEI. V lost 5 bases and J lost 8, with 12 bases in between.

The chain links TRBV28 to TRBJ2-1, with D possibly TRBD2 on 5 matching bases. Germline V lookup: CDR1 MDHEN, CDR2 SYDVKM. The CDR3 runs to 14 residues. The ends were cut back, 3 bases at V and 3 bases at J, with 9 bases in the middle. The CDR3 DNA reads TGTGCCAGCAGTTTGAACGGGAACTACAATGAGCAGTTCTTC. As protein: CASSLNGNYNEQFF.

This clone has just a few counts. The V call is TRBV7-9, the J call TRBJ2-2; 10 positions match TRBD1. Per the germline V gene, CDR1 is SEHNR and CDR2 is FQNEAQ (reference sequence). The CDR3 consists of 18 residues. Trimming removed 6 bases from V and 4 bases from J; junction bases left unmatched: 14. CDR3 sequence reads: CASRHPSTGGAGTGELFF. The CDR3 bases are TGTGCCAGCAGACACCCGTCGACAGGGGGCGCGGGCACCGGGGAGCTGTTTTTT.

The chain carries TRBV6-1 and TRBJ2-3, with a tentative D call TRBD1 (6 bases). The V gene's germline CDR1 is MNHNS and CDR2 SASEGT. Trimming removed 3 bases from V and 6 bases from J, with 7 bases in between. The CDR3 is 12 amino acids. The CDR3 DNA reads as TGTGCCAGCAGTGAGACAGGCGATACGCAGTATTTT. Encoded protein: CASSETGDTQYF.

This chain uses TRBV23-1 with TRBJ2-1, with TRBD2 matching 10 bases. TRBV23-1 is placed among ORFs of uncertain function. CDR3 length equals 18 residues. The junction had 5 bases not matched to a gene; V was cut back by 0 bases and J by 0 bases. CDR3 loop: CASSQSWSSGSSYNEQFF. CDR3 DNA sequence: TGCGCCAGCAGTCAATCTTGGTCTAGCGGGAGCTCCTACAATGAGCAGTTCTTC.

The CDR3 DNA reads as TGTGCCAGCAGCCAAGATCAAGGGACAGCTGAACTGTTTTTT. Its protein is CASSQDQGTAELFF. The V and J genes are TRBV3-1 (or the pseudogene TRBV3-2) and TRBJ1-4, with 7 bases lining up with TRBD1. Germline V gene sequence: CDR1 LGHDT, CDR2 YNNKEL (reference sequence). The length of the CDR3 is 14 residues. V dropped 0 bases and J dropped 12; count of bases not matched to a gene: 7.

CDR3: CASSLVERQQFF. CDR3 nucleotides: TGCGCCAGCAGCTTGGTAGAGAGGCAGCAGTTCTTC. The chain links TRBV5-1 to TRBJ2-1, with D hard to call. Germline V CDR1 and CDR2: SGHRS, YFSETQ. CDR3 length equals 12 residues. V dropped 0 bases and J dropped 11 bases, with 9 bases sitting between them.

This clone was counted a single time. The V gene is TRBV27, the J gene TRBJ1-1; tentatively, D is TRBD1 (5 bases). V lost 5 bases and J 3 bases, leaving 13 bases between the germline ends. Germline CDR1 reads MNHEY; CDR2 reads SMNVEV (reference sequence). CDR3 length: 14 amino acids. The CDR3 nucleotides read TGTGCCAGCAGTCTATGGCAAGGGGACACTGAAGCTTTCTTT. Translated: CASSLWQGDTEAFF.

CDR3 amino acids: CASSFSPTGTEAFF. CDR3 coding DNA: TGCGCCAGCAGCTTTTCCCCCACCGGCACTGAAGCTTTCTTT. The genes are TRBV5-1 and TRBJ1-1; D is uncertain. V was shortened by 2 bases and J by 4 bases, with 12 bases between the two germline ends. The CDR3 totals 14 residues. Germline V lookup: CDR1 SGHRS, CDR2 YFSETQ.

In this sample, this clone turned up once. The chain combines TRBV7-2 with TRBJ2-2, with D possibly matching TRBD2 (6 bases). The CDR3 sequence is 13 residues long. CDR1 SGHTA and CDR2 FQGNSA come from the germline V gene. V was trimmed by 2 bases and J by 13 bases, leaving 14 bases between them. This chain's CDR3 is CASSLILGGGLFF. The CDR3 DNA sequence: TGTGCCAGCAGCTTAATCCTCGGGGGTGGGCTGTTTTTT.

This clone came up once. The J gene is TRBJ2-1, the V gene TRBV7-8, with TRBD2 matching 12 bases. The CDR3 extends over 15 amino acids. The germline V gene has CDR1 SGHVS and CDR2 FQNEAQ. The trim removed 2 bases at V and 7 bases at J, leaving 3 bases unmatched. The CDR3 sequence: CASSLRLAGVNEQFF. In DNA form, the CDR3 reads TGTGCCAGCAGCTTAAGACTAGCGGGGGTAAATGAGCAGTTCTTC.

This clone was counted a single time. The gene calls are TRBV5-4 and TRBJ2-3; the match to TRBD2 covers 12 bases. CDR1 SGHNT and CDR2 YYREEE come from the germline V gene (reference sequence). J lost 8 bases, V lost 4 bases, and 8 bases had no gene match. The CDR3 runs to 15 residues. CDR3 sequence reads: CASSLAGGPGGTQYF. As DNA, the CDR3 is TGTGCCAGCAGCCTAGCGGGGGGGCCGGGCGGTACGCAGTATTTT.

As for this clone: At one end, the junction sequence differs from germline, possibly due to a read error. The V call is TRBV5-1, the J call TRBJ2-1, with a possible D match to TRBD2 (6 bases). The CDR3 contains 17 residues. Germline values: CDR1 SGHRS, CDR2 YFSETQ. CDR3 DNA sequence: TGCGGCAGCAGCTGGAGGGAAAGGCCTCATTCCTACAATGAGCAGTTCTTC. Amino acid sequence: CGSSWRERPHSYNEQFF.